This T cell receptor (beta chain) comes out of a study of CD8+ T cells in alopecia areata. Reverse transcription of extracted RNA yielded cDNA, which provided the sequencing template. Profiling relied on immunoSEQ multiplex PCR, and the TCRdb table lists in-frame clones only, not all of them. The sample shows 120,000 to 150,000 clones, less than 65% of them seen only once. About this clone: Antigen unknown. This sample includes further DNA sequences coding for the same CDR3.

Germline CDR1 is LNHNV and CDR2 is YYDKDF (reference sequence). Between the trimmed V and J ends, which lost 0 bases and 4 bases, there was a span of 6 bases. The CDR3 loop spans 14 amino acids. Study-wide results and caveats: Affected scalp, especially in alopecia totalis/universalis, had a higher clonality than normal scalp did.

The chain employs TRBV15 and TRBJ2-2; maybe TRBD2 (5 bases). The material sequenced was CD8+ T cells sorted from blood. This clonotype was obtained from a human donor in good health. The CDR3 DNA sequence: TGTGCCACCAGCAGAGATCGGGGCACCGGGGAGCTGTTTTTT. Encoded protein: CATSRDRGTGELFF.